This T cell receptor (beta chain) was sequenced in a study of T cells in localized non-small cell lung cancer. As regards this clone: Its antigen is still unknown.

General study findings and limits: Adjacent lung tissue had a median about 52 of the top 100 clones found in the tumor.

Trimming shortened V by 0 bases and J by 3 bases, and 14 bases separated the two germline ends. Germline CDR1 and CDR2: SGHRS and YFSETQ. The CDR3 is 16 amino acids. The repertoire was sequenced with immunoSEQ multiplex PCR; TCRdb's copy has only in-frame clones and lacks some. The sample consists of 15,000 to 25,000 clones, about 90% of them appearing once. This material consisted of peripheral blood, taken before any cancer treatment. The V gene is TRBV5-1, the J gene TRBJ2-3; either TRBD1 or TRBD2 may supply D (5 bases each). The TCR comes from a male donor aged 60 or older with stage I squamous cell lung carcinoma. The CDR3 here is CASSLVATEGTDTQYF. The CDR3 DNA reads TGCGCCAGCAGCTTGGTTGCCACAGAGGGGACAGATACGCAGTATTTT.